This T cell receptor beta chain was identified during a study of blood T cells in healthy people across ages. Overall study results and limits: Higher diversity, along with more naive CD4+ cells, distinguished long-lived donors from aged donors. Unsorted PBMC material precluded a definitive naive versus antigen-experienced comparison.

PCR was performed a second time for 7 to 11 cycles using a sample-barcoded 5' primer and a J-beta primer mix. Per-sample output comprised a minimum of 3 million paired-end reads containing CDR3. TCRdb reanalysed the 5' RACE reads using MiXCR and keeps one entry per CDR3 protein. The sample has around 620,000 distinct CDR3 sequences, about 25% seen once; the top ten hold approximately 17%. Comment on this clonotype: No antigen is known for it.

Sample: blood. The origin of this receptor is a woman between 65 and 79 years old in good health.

This chain's CDR3 is CATTAHNEQFF. The CDR3 nucleotides read TGTGCCACAACGGCTCACAATGAGCAGTTCTTC. The rearrangement uses TRBV25-1 and TRBJ2-1, with D hard to call. The CDR3 length is 11 residues. CDR1 and CDR2 (germline): MGHDK, SYGVNS. V gave up 10 bases and J gave up 5 bases, with 9 bases separating them. Full variable domain (remainder filled in from reference TRBV25-1 and TRBJ2-1): EADIYQTPRYLVIGTGKKITLECSQTMGHDKMYWYQQDPGMELHLIHYSYGVNSTEKGDLSSESTVSRIRTEHFPLTLESARPSHTSQYLCATTAHNEQFFGPGTRLTVL.